The entry below gives a single T cell receptor beta chain sequence along with its context. Its specificity is unknown. This entry comes from a study of T-cell memory formation after mild COVID-19. About the research overall: For the most part, TCR clusters were specific to one donor. Findings of the study overall: Contracting CD4+ clones were located mainly in CM and EM, and CD8+ clones in EMRA. CD4+ bias marked clones expanding day 15 to 37, unlike balanced contracting clones.

The ends lost 4 bases at V and 2 bases at J; junction bases unmatched: 7. CDR3 size: 16 residues. Germline V CDR1 and CDR2: SGHRS, YFSETQ. 5'RACE with constant-segment primers built TCRalpha and TCRbeta cDNA libraries with UMIs. Via MiXCR, TCRdb re-called the 5' RACE reads, giving one row per CDR3 protein. The sample holds 150,000 to 200,000 distinct CDR3 sequences, about 14% seen once. This clonotype was sampled from an adult woman who had mild COVID-19 (a few samples of this study predate the infection). Cell type and time point are not known. The sequenced material came from PBMCs or a T cell subset sorted from them (not recorded which). The chain recombines TRBV5-1 with TRBJ2-1; 9 bases are a match to TRBD2. CDR3 protein: CASSTPSGTAYNEQFF. For the CDR3, the DNA is TGCGCCAGCAGCACGCCTAGCGGGACAGCCTACAATGAGCAGTTCTTC.